The 17 T cell receptor beta chains below all came from one sample that was sequenced in a study of Ad26.COV2.S vaccination and SARS-CoV-2 variants. The treatment here: around 19 received Ad26.COV2.S at low or high dose, single or two shots; about five received placebo; per-sample allocation not given. Sampling was performed 63 days after the first vaccine or placebo injection. Here immunoSEQ multiplex PCR was the method, and the copy in TCRdb shows in-frame clones only, minus some. The table records about 350,000 clones, around nine tenths of them present only once. This material consisted of peripheral blood, taken in a trial of Ad26.COV2.S vaccine versus placebo. The receptors shown here come from a person between 18 and 65 years old who received the Ad26.COV2.S COVID-19 vaccine or a placebo.

This chain uses TRBV19 with TRBJ2-3; 7 bases align to TRBD1. V shed 4 bases and J 2 bases; nucleotides not matched to a gene: 6. Germline-derived CDR1 and CDR2 are LNHDA and SQIVND (reference sequence). This CDR3 region has 15 residues. The CDR3 DNA follows: TGTGCCAGTAGTACCTCTGGACAGGCCACAGATACGCAGTATTTT. Translated: CASSTSGQATDTQYF.

The chain couples TRBV2 to TRBJ2-3; 10 bases align to TRBD2. The CDR3 spans 15 residues. V lost 3 bases, J lost 6 bases, and 6 bases stayed unmatched. The V gene's germline CDR1 is SNHLY and CDR2 FYNNEI. The CDR3 protein is CASSEGLAGVDTQYF. The CDR3 region has the DNA TGTGCCAGCAGTGAGGGTCTAGCGGGAGTGGATACGCAGTATTTT.

The chain carries TRBV11-2 and TRBJ2-5; TRBD1 matches at 7 bases. The germline V gene has CDR1 SGHAT and CDR2 FQNNGV. The V and J ends lost 3 bases and 2 bases, in that order; junction bases with no gene match: 18. CDR3 length equals 19 residues. Written as DNA, the CDR3 is TGTGCCAGCAGCTTTCCACTCCGGGGACAGTTGAGGGAACAAGAGACCCAGTACTTC. As protein: CASSFPLRGQLREQETQYF.

The V and J genes are TRBV30 and TRBJ2-7; weak D call: TRBD2 (5 bases). Trimming took off 1 base at V and 2 bases at J, with 12 bases between the two ends. Germline V gene data show CDR1 as GTSNPN and CDR2 as SVGIG (reference sequence). CDR3 length: 14 residues. The CDR3 spells CAWSGAGGPYEQYF. In DNA, the CDR3 is TGTGCCTGGAGTGGGGCAGGAGGCCCCTACGAGCAGTACTTC.

DNA of the CDR3: TGTGCCATCAGTGAGGGTGGGGAGCCTGCAGCTTTCTTT. Amino acids: CAISEGGEPAAFF. The V gene is TRBV10-3, the J gene TRBJ1-1; no clear D. This CDR3 spans 13 amino acids. The V gene lost 2 bases and the J gene lost 10 bases, with 14 bases spanning the gap. The germline V gene has CDR1 ENHRY and CDR2 SYGVKD.

The V and J genes are TRBV7-9 and TRBJ2-7, with TRBD2 identical over 7 bases. The CDR3 is 14 residues long. CDR1 is SEHNR and CDR2 is FQNEAQ in the germline V gene (reference sequence). The trim removed 6 bases at V and 5 bases at J, leaving 10 bases unmatched. In DNA, the CDR3 is TGTGCCAGCAGTTCTAGGGAGGGAGGAAACGAGCAGTACTTC. This encodes CASSSREGGNEQYF. Filled out from reference TRBV7-9 and TRBJ2-7, the complete variable domain reads DTGVSQNPRHKITKRGQNVTFRCDPISEHNRLYWYRQTLGQGPEFLTYFQNEAQLEKSRLLSDRFSAERPKGSFSTLEIQRTEQGDSAMYLCASSSREGGNEQYFGPGTRLTVT.

The chain combines TRBV7-9 with TRBJ2-1; D is possibly TRBD1 or TRBD2 (5 bases each). CDR3 length: 14 residues. Germline V gene data show CDR1 as SEHNR and CDR2 as FQNEAQ (reference sequence). Trimming left V 3 bases short and J 7 bases short, with 13 bases between. The DNA of the CDR3 is TGTGCCAGCAGCTTTGGGGGATACAATAATGAGCAGTTCTTC. Protein product: CASSFGGYNNEQFF. Using reference TRBV7-9 and TRBJ2-1 for the parts outside the CDR3, the full variable domain is DTGVSQNPRHKITKRGQNVTFRCDPISEHNRLYWYRQTLGQGPEFLTYFQNEAQLEKSRLLSDRFSAERPKGSFSTLEIQRTEQGDSAMYLCASSFGGYNNEQFFGPGTRLTVL.

V and J are TRBV18 and TRBJ1-1; TRBD1 aligns across 7 bases. In germline, CDR1 is KGHSH, CDR2 LQKENI. This CDR3 spans 15 amino acids. The trim removed 4 bases at V and 2 bases at J, leaving 7 bases unmatched. The CDR3 is CASSQGQTYNTEAFF. DNA for the CDR3: TGTGCCAGCTCACAGGGACAGACCTATAACACTGAAGCTTTCTTT.

The gene calls are TRBV5-1 and TRBJ1-2; no definite D call. The germline CDR1 and CDR2 sequences are SGHRS and YFSETQ. The CDR3 length is 14 residues. V shed 0 bases and J shed 4 bases, with 10 bases lying between them. The chain's CDR3 is CASSLVARGYGYTF. The CDR3 bases are TGCGCCAGCAGCTTGGTTGCGCGTGGCTATGGCTACACCTTC.

This clone has a handful of counts. V is TRBV4-1 and J is TRBJ2-7; TRBD1 matches 8 bases. The CDR3 loop spans 16 amino acids. The germline gives CDR1 MGHRA, CDR2 YSYEKL. The V gene end was trimmed by 4 bases and the J gene end by 1 base; junction bases not matched to a gene: 9. The CDR3 loop is CASSPTDRGSSYEQYF. The CDR3 DNA is TGCGCCAGCAGCCCTACAGACAGGGGCTCGTCCTACGAGCAGTACTTC.

V gene TRBV3-1 (or the pseudogene TRBV3-2) combines with J gene TRBJ2-1; the D is unclear. This CDR3 contains 12 residues. Per the germline V gene, CDR1 is LGHDT and CDR2 is YNNKEL (reference sequence). V was clipped by 1 base and J by 7 bases, with 5 bases between them. DNA of the CDR3: TGTGCCAGCAGCCAAGCCCTAAATGAGCAGTTCTTC. It encodes CASSQALNEQFF.

Here the CDR3 DNA reads TGTGCCAGCAGCGTTAACCAGGGCTCTGGGGCCAACGTCCTGACTTTC. Residues: CASSVNQGSGANVLTF. The V and J genes are TRBV9 and TRBJ2-6; TRBD1 might be the D (5 bases). V gave up 2 bases and J gave up 0 bases, with 9 bases separating them. In germline, CDR1 is SGDLS, CDR2 YYNGEE. This CDR3 comprises 16 residues.

This chain connects TRBV7-2 to TRBJ2-3, with D uncertain. V lost 1 base and J 4 bases, leaving 6 bases between the germline ends. This CDR3 has 13 amino acids. Germline CDR1 reads SGHTA; CDR2 reads FQGNSA. CDR3 bases: TGTGCCAGCAGCTTAGAAATGGCAGATACGCAGTATTTT. This codes for CASSLEMADTQYF.

This clone was picked up a small number of times. The V call is TRBV4-3, the J call TRBJ1-1, with unresolved D. Deletions cut 0 bases from V and 4 bases from J, with 9 bases between. The CDR3 runs 14 residues. The germline V gene encodes CDR1 LGHNA and CDR2 YSLEER. The CDR3 region is CASSQDNLVTEAFF. The CDR3 coding sequence is TGCGCCAGCAGCCAAGATAACCTGGTCACTGAAGCTTTCTTT.

The chain is built from TRBV24-1 and TRBJ2-1; 11 bases fit TRBD2. The CDR3 covers 17 residues. The V and J ends lost 2 bases and 7 bases, in that order; junction bases with no gene match: 9. From germline, CDR1 is KGHDR and CDR2 SFDVKD. CDR3 coding DNA: TGTGCCACCAGTGATTCTAAAACTAGCGGGGGTTTTAATGAGCAGTTCTTC. This gives the protein CATSDSKTSGGFNEQFF.

The chain joins TRBV23-1 to TRBJ1-1, with D possibly TRBD1 on 5 matching bases. TRBV23-1 is designated an ORF whose function remains uncertain. V gave up 6 bases and J gave up 5 bases, with 31 bases separating them. This CDR3 spans 19 amino acids. In DNA form, the CDR3 reads TGCGCCAGCAGCCTGTTAGAACAGTCTGCCTTAGACAGATGGACTGAAGCTTTCTTT. Protein: CASSLLEQSALDRWTEAFF.

The chain employs TRBV19 and TRBJ1-2; the D gene is possibly TRBD1 (6 bases). With 10 bases removed from V and 4 bases from J, the gap between germline ends came to 28 bases. The germline CDR1 and CDR2 sequences are LNHDA and SQIVND (reference sequence). The CDR3 has 17 residues. The CDR3 here is CAIPKPPRRGDPYGYTF. The CDR3, as DNA: TGTGCCATTCCGAAGCCTCCCAGGAGGGGGGATCCCTATGGCTACACCTTC. The entire variable domain, with the rest obtained from reference TRBV19 and TRBJ1-2, is as follows: DGGITQSPKYLFRKEGQNVTLSCEQNLNHDAMYWYRQDPGQGLRLIYYSQIVNDFQKGDIAEGYSVSREKKESFPLTVTSAQKNPTAFYLCAIPKPPRRGDPYGYTFGSGTRLTVV.